This T cell receptor beta chain was captured by sequencing in a study of CD8 T cells in Susac syndrome. A quantity of roughly 0.5 to 1 ug RNA underwent reverse transcription using random hexamers. A multiplex approach, immunoSEQ multiplex PCR, amplified TCR beta CDR3 across 54 Vbeta and 13 Jbeta. Via MiXCR, TCRdb re-called the immunoSEQ multiplex PCR reads, giving one row per CDR3 protein. Among some 110,000 distinct CDR3 sequences, 90% to 95% were seen once, and the ten largest hold just under 0.095%. FACS was used to enrich TEMRA cells, whereas the CD8+ and CD4+ T cells were obtained by negative isolation. CDR3 size: 15 residues. Trimming at V came to 8 bases and at J to 5 bases, leaving 12 bases not matched to a gene. Per germline, CDR1 MNHNY and CDR2 SVGAGI (reference sequence).

The sample taken for sequencing was CD4+ T cells from PBMCs. The rearrangement uses TRBV6-6 and TRBJ2-5; 9 bases align to TRBD1. The sequence was collected from a human donor with multiple sclerosis. The CDR3 nucleotides read TGTGCCAGCTACTCCCCCGGGACAGGGCCTGAGACCCAGTACTTC. This sequence encodes CASYSPGTGPETQYF.